Listed here is a single TCR beta chain. The sample belongs to a study of blood T cell repertoires in COVID-19. As for the study in general: From the United States, Italy and Spain came samples of acute and convalescent COVID-19.

Trimming left V 1 base short and J 0 bases short, with 10 bases between. Germline V gives CDR1 SGHVS, CDR2 FQNEAQ. The CDR3 has 16 residues. TCRdb's copy holds only in-frame clones and misses some; the assay was immunoSEQ multiplex PCR. The sample lists about 270,000 clones; approximately 88% were seen once. Sequencing input: peripheral blood. This receptor was obtained from a man aged 45-60 years with acute or convalescent COVID-19. This chain joins TRBV7-8 and TRBJ1-5; tentatively, D is TRBD1 (5 bases). The DNA for the CDR3 is TGTGCCAGCAGCTTAGGGGGGGGTTATAGCAATCAGCCCCAGCATTTT. Translated, it gives CASSLGGGYSNQPQHF.